Listed below are T cell receptor beta chains from one sample, sequenced in a study of identical twins. TCRdb passed the 5' RACE reads through MiXCR, listing each CDR3 protein once. The table has fewer than 550,000 distinct CDR3 sequences, more than 13% seen once. These same data were also listed under a study on yellow fever vaccine responses in identical twins.

Sequencing was performed on CD4+ T cells sorted from blood. The source is a woman younger than 30 in good health. Both conserved end residues are part of each CDR3. D genes are given only for firm matches. Size values are once, few and many counts, or a class for expanded clones, and some rows have none.

abundance | d_gene | j_gene | v_gene | CDR3nt | CDR3aa
few | TRBD2 | TRBJ2-1 | TRBV5-6 | TGTGCCAGCAGCTTGCGCGGGAGTGAGCAGTTCTTC | CASSLRGSEQFF
few | TRBD1 | TRBJ1-2 | TRBV5-1 | TGCGCCAGCAGCCCGACAGGGTCCCACACAATAGCTAACTATGGCTACACCTTC | CASSPTGSHTIANYGYTF
many | NA | TRBJ2-1 | TRBV20-1 | TGCAGTGCTAGAGATCGGGGCGGAAGCTCCTACAATGAGCAGTTCTTC | CSARDRGGSSYNEQFF
few | NA | TRBJ2-1 | TRBV12-3/TRBV12-4 | TGTGCCAGCAGTTTTCTCAGGGATGAGCAGTTCTTC | CASSFLRDEQFF
NA | NA | TRBJ2-5 | TRBV24-1 | TGTGCCACCAGTGATAAAACACCGGACTCCCAAGAGACCCAGTACTTC | CATSDKTPDSQETQYF
few | TRBD2 | TRBJ2-1 | TRBV5-1 | TGCGCCAGCAGCCAAGGGTATCGGCGGGAGAGCAATGAGCAGTTCTTC | CASSQGYRRESNEQFF
NA | TRBD1 | TRBJ1-5 | TRBV3-1 | TGTGCCAGCAGCCAAGATAGGCCCGGGACAGCCAGAGCCTATAGCAATCAGCCCCAGCATTTT | CASSQDRPGTARAYSNQPQHF
few | NA | TRBJ2-2 | TRBV11-2 | TGTGCCAGCAGCTTAGGTGCGAAGGGCACCGGGGAGCTGTTTTTT | CASSLGAKGTGELFF
few | NA | TRBJ2-3 | TRBV3-1 | TGTGCCAGCAGCACACAGGCTAGCACAGATACGCAGTATTTT | CASSTQASTDTQYF
NA | TRBD1 | TRBJ2-1 | TRBV7-2 | TGTGCCAGCAGCCCCGCTAAGAGGACAGGGGCCTACAATGAGCAGTTCTTC | CASSPAKRTGAYNEQFF
NA | TRBD2 | TRBJ2-7 | TRBV20-1 | TGCAGTGCTCTCAACCTAGCGGGGGGGCCCTACGAGCAGTACTTC | CSALNLAGGPYEQYF
few | TRBD2 | TRBJ2-5 | TRBV6-1 | TGTGCCAGCAGTCCCATAGCGGGGGGGCTGGTGGAGACCCAGTACTTC | CASSPIAGGLVETQYF
many | TRBD2 | TRBJ2-3 | TRBV12-3/TRBV12-4 | TGTGCCAGCAGGATGCCAACTAGCGGGGGGCTCCCAGATACGCAGTATTTT | CASRMPTSGGLPDTQYF
many | TRBD2 | TRBJ2-3 | TRBV5-1 | TGCGCCAGCAGCCCGGCTAGCGGCAGCACAGATACGCAGTATTTT | CASSPASGSTDTQYF